Shown below are 2 T cell receptor beta chains from a single sample sequenced in a study of CD8 T cells in ankylosing spondylitis. TCRdb itself ran the 5' RACE reads through MiXCR, one entry per CDR3 protein. The data show around 30,000 distinct CDR3 sequences, with 12% to 15% seen just once and more than 30% held by the top ten. The sample taken for sequencing was blood. Receptors originate from a male donor with ankylosing spondylitis or in good health (not recorded which).

The chain employs TRBV7-9 and TRBJ2-1, with unresolved D. Trimming removed 5 bases from V and 10 bases from J, with 12 bases in between. Germline CDR1 reads SEHNR; CDR2 reads FQNEAQ (reference sequence). This CDR3 has 12 residues. CDR3 sequence (DNA): TGTGCCAGCAGCCCCCTCCCGGTCGAGCAGTTCTTC. Translating it yields CASSPLPVEQFF.

In its sample, this clonotype was seen many times. In nucleotides, the CDR3 is TGTGCCAGCAGCGACGACAGGGGTGACGGCTACACCTTC. Amino acid sequence: CASSDDRGDGYTF. This chain joins TRBV3-1 and TRBJ1-2; 8 bases map to TRBD1. Germline V gives CDR1 LGHDT, CDR2 YNNKEL (reference sequence). The CDR3 is made up of 13 amino acids. With V trimmed by 5 bases and J by 8 bases, 7 bases remained unmatched.